These T cell receptor beta chains were read from a single sample in a study of shared clonotypes between healthy human individuals. Clones were sequenced by immunoSEQ multiplex PCR, and TCRdb holds only the in-frame ones, with some missing. The sample lists more than 900,000 clones, about four fifths occurring once. The sequencing input was memory CD4+ T cells from PBMCs. The receptors were gathered from a man younger than 35 in good health. Some clones in this sample may be carry-over from other donors' samples. CDR3s include the opening cysteine and the closing phenylalanine or tryptophan. Each record gives: V gene, clone size, D gene, J gene, CDR3 protein, CDR3 DNA. The D gene is left open where the match is weak. Clone size is shown for a subset of rows, as once, few, many or a class of expanded clone.

>TRBV19|once|TRBD1|TRBJ1-1
CASSITGGEAAEAFF
TGTGCCAGTAGTATTACAGGGGGCGAGGCCGCTGAAGCTTTCTTT
>TRBV4-2|-|-|TRBJ2-3
CASSQGAGPYTQYF
TGTGCCAGCAGCCAAGGGGCGGGTCCGTATACGCAGTATTTT
>TRBV18|-|TRBD1|TRBJ2-7
CASSPTGGEQYF
TGTGCCAGCTCACCGACAGGGGGCGAGCAGTACTTC
>TRBV11-2|-|-|TRBJ2-4
CASNTIAKNIQYF
TGTGCCAGCAACACCATAGCCAAAAACATTCAGTACTTC
>TRBV11-2|-|TRBD2|TRBJ2-1
CASTLDLAGPHTKQFF
TGTGCCAGCACCTTAGATCTAGCGGGCCCGCATACTAAGCAGTTCTTC
>TRBV7-6|-|TRBD1|TRBJ2-2
CASSQNRGSNTGELFF
TGTGCCAGCAGCCAAAACAGGGGGAGTAACACCGGGGAGCTGTTTTTT
>TRBV7-2|once|TRBD2|TRBJ2-1
CASSRGGVSYNEQFF
TGTGCCAGCAGCCGCGGGGGGGTCTCCTACAATGAGCAGTTCTTC
>TRBV5-1|-|-|TRBJ2-7
CASSLSRISYEQYF
TGCGCCAGCAGCTTGTCTAGGATTTCCTACGAGCAGTACTTC
>TRBV5-1|-|TRBD1|TRBJ2-7
CASRTGGAALEQYF
TGCGCCAGCAGGACAGGGGGCGCGGCCCTAGAGCAGTACTTC
>TRBV29-1|-|-|TRBJ2-1
CSVPRLNEQFF
TGCAGCGTTCCACGTTTAAATGAGCAGTTCTTC
>TRBV18|-|TRBD1|TRBJ2-5
CASSPDRGPLGTQYF
TGTGCCAGCTCACCCGACAGGGGGCCCCTGGGGACCCAGTACTTC
>TRBV11-3|many|-|TRBJ2-5
CASSSGQSQETQYF
TGTGCCAGCAGCTCCGGACAGAGCCAAGAGACCCAGTACTTC
>TRBV5-1|once|-|TRBJ2-1
CASSLAVDSANNEQFF
TGCGCCAGCAGCTTGGCCGTTGATAGCGCCAACAATGAGCAGTTCTTC
>TRBV4-2|-|-|TRBJ1-2
CASSQRGREPYGYTF
TGTGCCAGCAGCCAAAGAGGTCGGGAGCCCTATGGCTACACCTTC
>TRBV5-4|few|TRBD2|TRBJ2-5
CASSRQTSGAGETQYF
TGTGCCAGCAGCCGACAGACTAGCGGAGCGGGGGAGACCCAGTACTTC
>TRBV28|-|-|TRBJ1-1
CASSPGPGPGNTEAFF
TGTGCCAGCAGTCCGGGTCCGGGGCCTGGGAACACTGAAGCTTTCTTT
>TRBV7-2|once|-|TRBJ1-1
CASSLLTYTEAFF
TGTGCCAGCAGCCTCCTGACGTACACTGAAGCTTTCTTT
>TRBV28|-|TRBD1|TRBJ2-7
CAVVGQGAYEQYF
TGTGCCGTTGTGGGACAGGGTGCCTACGAGCAGTACTTC
>TRBV7-9|once|TRBD2|TRBJ2-1
CASINPPGRVSYNEQFF
TGTGCCAGCATCAACCCCCCGGGGAGGGTCTCCTACAATGAGCAGTTCTTC
>TRBV6-6|once|-|TRBJ2-7
CASRSVAEQYF
TGTGCCAGCAGGTCGGTCGCCGAGCAGTACTTC
>TRBV18|-|-|TRBJ2-1
CASSPSPREQFF
TGTGCCAGCTCACCTAGCCCCAGGGAGCAGTTCTTC
>TRBV20-1|-|-|TRBJ2-7
CSAPDSYEQYF
TGCAGTGCTCCCGACAGCTACGAGCAGTACTTC
>TRBV7-9|-|-|TRBJ2-5
CASSAAQETQYF
TGTGCCAGCAGCGCCGCCCAAGAGACCCAGTACTTC
>TRBV27|-|-|TRBJ1-1
CASRKTLNTEAFF
TGTGCCAGCAGAAAGACCTTAAACACTGAAGCTTTCTTT
>TRBV2|-|TRBD1|TRBJ2-5
CASSLDRDQETQYF
TGTGCCAGCAGTCTCGACAGGGACCAAGAGACCCAGTACTTC
>TRBV4-1|few|TRBD2|TRBJ2-1
CASSSGGLANNEQFF
TGCGCCAGCAGTTCGGGGGGACTAGCGAACAATGAGCAGTTCTTC
>TRBV18|-|-|TRBJ2-1
CASSPEGSGNEQFF
TGTGCCAGCTCACCAGAGGGGAGTGGGAATGAGCAGTTCTTC
>TRBV6-1|-|-|TRBJ1-5
CASSEAGNQPQHF
TGTGCCAGCAGTGAAGCGGGGAATCAGCCCCAGCATTTT
>TRBV5-4|-|TRBD1|TRBJ2-4
CASSLGQGAKNIQYF
TGTGCCAGCAGCTTGGGACAGGGGGCCAAAAACATTCAGTACTTC
>TRBV11-2|-|TRBD2|TRBJ2-7
CASSPLAGGSSYEQYF
TGTGCCAGCAGCCCCTTAGCGGGAGGGAGCTCCTACGAGCAGTACTTC
>TRBV25-1|-|-|TRBJ1-2
CASSVTGYGYTF
TGTGCCAGCAGTGTGACAGGCTATGGCTACACCTTC
>TRBV7-2|-|TRBD1|TRBJ2-7
CASSSGQAFEQYF
TGTGCCAGCAGCTCTGGACAGGCTTTTGAGCAGTACTTC
>TRBV18|-|TRBD2|TRBJ2-2
CASSPRESRIGELFF
TGTGCCAGCTCACCGCGGGAGAGTAGGATCGGGGAGCTGTTTTTT
>TRBV7-7|once|TRBD2|TRBJ2-3
CASSPGLAGGGQYF
TGTGCCAGCAGTCCGGGACTAGCGGGAGGAGGGCAGTATTTT
>TRBV6-5|few|TRBD1|TRBJ1-1
CASRPGGTEAFF
TGTGCCAGCAGGCCAGGGGGCACTGAAGCTTTCTTT
>TRBV6-1|-|-|TRBJ2-1
CASSEWVGRASYNEQFF
TGTGCCAGCAGTGAATGGGTGGGCAGGGCCTCCTACAATGAGCAGTTCTTC
>TRBV28|few|-|TRBJ1-2
CASSPGHSRSGYTF
TGTGCCAGCAGTCCGGGACATTCGCGTTCTGGCTACACCTTC
>TRBV10-3|-|-|TRBJ2-7
CAISEAVATYEQYF
TGTGCCATCAGTGAGGCTGTAGCGACCTACGAGCAGTACTTC
>TRBV6-5|-|-|TRBJ1-1
CASSYSKGLAGTEAFF
TGTGCCAGCAGTTACTCGAAAGGTCTGGCCGGCACTGAAGCTTTCTTT
>TRBV5-1|-|-|TRBJ1-2
CASSLPGGRVKGYTF
TGCGCCAGCAGCTTACCGGGAGGCCGAGTTAAGGGCTACACCTTC
>TRBV5-8|-|-|TRBJ1-1
CASSLVAGYGNTEAFF
TGTGCCAGCAGCTTGGTTGCGGGATACGGGAACACTGAAGCTTTCTTT
>TRBV6-4|-|TRBD2|TRBJ2-1
CASSVGGRPPYNEQFF
TGTGCCAGCAGTGTCGGCGGGAGACCACCCTACAATGAGCAGTTCTTC